Detailed here is one T cell receptor (beta chain). Its antigen specificity is not known. Base qualities are not at hand, and no much larger clone is one base apart. These data belong to a study of human T cells and chemical hapten exposure (dated by TCRdb to the early 2020s). Background for the entire study: For sensitization, 2% DPC in acetone was applied to an approximately 2 cm by approximately 2 cm area of upper inner arm skin. Throughout the roughly 24-week study period, patients were also given weekly therapeutic DPC doses on the scalp. Patch testing on the upper back used Finn chambers containing 0.01% DPC, with scoring done after 6 days according to International Contact Dermatitis Research Group standards. Alopecia areata with under or over 50% scalp involvement, alopecia totalis and alopecia universalis were represented in the patient cohort, which was mostly female. Libraries were combined into a pool for sequencing, and differences in TCR yield between samples came mainly from small differences in library volumes within the pool. This study followed changes in the peripheral blood TCR repertoire in vivo during primary and secondary sensitization of alopecia patients to the hapten diphenylcyclopropenone (DPC). Patient blood was sampled pre-sensitization (week 0) and at 2, 6 and about 24 weeks after DPC sensitization. Some 29 alopecia patients gave blood for TCR sequencing at one to four time points (pre-sensitization, 2, 6 and 24 weeks).

The meaning of the sample's time point label: pre-sensitization, week 0. The treatment or condition label here, explained by the study, means: therapeutic diphenylcyclopropenone sensitization with weekly scalp DPC. Blood at each patch-test visit was drawn before the patch test was applied. Eligible patients were aged 18 to 70, diagnosed with alopecia, deemed suitable for DPC therapy, and excluded if pregnant. Total RNA was isolated from unfractionated whole blood collected in Tempus Blood RNA tubes. The study at large found these results: Compared with pre-sensitization or healthy control sets, expanded TCRs formed significantly more large CDR3 similarity clusters, which is consistent with antigen-driven responses. Because all patients had alopecia, a presumed autoimmune disease, the immune response of the patients might differ from that of healthy individuals. DPC sensitization did not change how many TCRs were above 1 in 1000 frequency, and no evidence was found of alterations in global repertoire structure. Patch test score was positively correlated with the number of PT1 expanded TCRs, with significance at thresholds 8, 16 and 32 but not at 4. Repeated subsampling changed both the strength of the expansion versus patch-test correlation and the threshold at which the correlation became significant.

The protocol used for the library was RACE. TCRdb names NextSeq 500 as the instrument used. During library preparation, unique molecular identifiers were attached to individual cDNA molecules so that TCRs could be counted in a quantitative, reproducible way. From each blood RNA sample, both TCR alpha and TCR beta chains were sequenced. Concerning the study's data processing: A median of roughly 99,000 TCRs per sample was observed, with a range of about 20,000 to 690,600. V, J and CDR3 annotation of the TCR reads was carried out using the Decombinator software suite. For PS versus PT1 abundance plots, all samples were subsampled to the same number of TCRs (28,000). TCRs were defined as expanded if absent before sensitization and observed at least eight times at the 2-week time point. Starting from the raw public reads, TCRdb applied fastp trimming at Q25, assembled clones with MiXCR and retained in-frame beta chains. A single entry per CDR3 protein holds the most common genes and DNA from its merged rows. For this entry, the V and J calls and clone size follow TCRdb and not the study's own pipeline. The sample table contains approximately 260,000 distinct CDR3 sequences; only one count was recorded for just under 8% of them. Of the sample, about 1.2% is held by the ten largest clones.

Inclusive of the bounding cysteine and phenylalanine, the CDR3 is 16 residues long. Just CDR3 DNA is preserved here, 48 bases in frame from base 1. The germline V end is reduced by 3 bases and the J end by 11 bases; junction bases left unmatched: 12. According to the germline V gene, CDR1 reads MGHDK and CDR2 reads SYGVNS. This sample comprised whole blood, obtained in connection with sensitization to the hapten diphenylcyclopropenone (DPC). The chain was built from TRBV25-1 and TRBJ1-6, with 8 bases matching TRBD1. The TCR comes from a man between 18 and 35 years old with alopecia areata. Some clones in this sample may be carry-over from other donors' samples. The DNA sequence is given as TGTGCCAGCAGTGAGCAGGGGGCGCGATATGGGACACCCCTCCACTTT. This gives the protein CASSEQGARYGTPLHF.